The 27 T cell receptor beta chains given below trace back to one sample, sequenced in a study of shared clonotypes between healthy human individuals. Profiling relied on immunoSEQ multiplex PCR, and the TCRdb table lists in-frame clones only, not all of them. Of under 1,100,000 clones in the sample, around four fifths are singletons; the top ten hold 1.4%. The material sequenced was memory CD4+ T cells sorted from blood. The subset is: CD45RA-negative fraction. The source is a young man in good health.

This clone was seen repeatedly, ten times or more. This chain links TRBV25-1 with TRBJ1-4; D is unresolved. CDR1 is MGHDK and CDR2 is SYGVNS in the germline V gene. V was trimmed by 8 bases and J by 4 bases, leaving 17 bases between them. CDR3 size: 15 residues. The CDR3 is CASGLNGKNNEKLFF. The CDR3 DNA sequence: TGTGCCAGCGGTTTAAACGGGAAAAATAATGAAAAACTGTTTTTT.

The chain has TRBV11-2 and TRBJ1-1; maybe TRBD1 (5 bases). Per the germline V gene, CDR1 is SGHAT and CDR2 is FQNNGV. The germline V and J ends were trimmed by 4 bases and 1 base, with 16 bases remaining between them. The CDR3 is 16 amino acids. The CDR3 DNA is TGTGCCAGCAGCTCTCCCGATCGAGGGGCGAACACTGAAGCTTTCTTT. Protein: CASSSPDRGANTEAFF.

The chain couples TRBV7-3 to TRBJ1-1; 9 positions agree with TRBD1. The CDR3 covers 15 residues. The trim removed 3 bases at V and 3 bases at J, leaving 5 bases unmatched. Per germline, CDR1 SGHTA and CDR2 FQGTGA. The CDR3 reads CASSLDGQGHTEAFF. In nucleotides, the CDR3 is TGTGCCAGCAGCTTGGACGGACAGGGGCACACTGAAGCTTTCTTT. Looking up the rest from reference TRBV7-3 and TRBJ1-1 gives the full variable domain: GAGVSQTPSNKVTEKGKYVELRCDPISGHTALYWYRQSLGQGPEFLIYFQGTGAADDSGLPNDRFFAVRPEGSVSTLKIQRTERGDSAVYLCASSLDGQGHTEAFFGQGTRLTVV.

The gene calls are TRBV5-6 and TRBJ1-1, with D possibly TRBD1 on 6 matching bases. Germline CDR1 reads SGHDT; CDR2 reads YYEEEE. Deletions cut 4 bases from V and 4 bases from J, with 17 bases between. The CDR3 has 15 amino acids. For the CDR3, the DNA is TGTGCCAGCAGCCCGATGGGGGGCCAGAGCACTGAAGCTTTCTTT. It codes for CASSPMGGQSTEAFF. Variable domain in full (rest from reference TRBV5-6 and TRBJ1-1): DAGVTQSPTHLIKTRGQQVTLRCSPKSGHDTVSWYQQALGQGPQFIFQYYEEEERQRGNFPDRFSGHQFPNYSSELNVNALLLGDSALYLCASSPMGGQSTEAFFGQGTRLTVV.

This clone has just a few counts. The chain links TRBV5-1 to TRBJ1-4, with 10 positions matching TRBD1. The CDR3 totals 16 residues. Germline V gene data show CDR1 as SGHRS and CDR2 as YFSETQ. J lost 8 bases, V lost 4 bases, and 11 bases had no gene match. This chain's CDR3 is CASSIGPGTGEEKLFF. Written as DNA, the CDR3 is TGCGCCAGCAGCATAGGTCCCGGGACAGGGGAGGAAAAACTGTTTTTT.

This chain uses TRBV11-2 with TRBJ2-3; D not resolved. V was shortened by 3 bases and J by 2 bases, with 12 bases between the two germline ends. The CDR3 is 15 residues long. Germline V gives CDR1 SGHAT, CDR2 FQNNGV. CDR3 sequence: CASSFRSWDTDTQYF. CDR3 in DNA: TGTGCCAGCAGCTTCCGCAGCTGGGACACAGATACGCAGTATTTT.

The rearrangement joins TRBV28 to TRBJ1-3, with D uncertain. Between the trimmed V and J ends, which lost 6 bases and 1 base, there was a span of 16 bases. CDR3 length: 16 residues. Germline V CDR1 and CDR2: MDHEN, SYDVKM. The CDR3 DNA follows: TGTGCCAGCAGGTCCACCGGGAGCGGGTCTGGAAACACCATATATTTT. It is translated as CASRSTGSGSGNTIYF.

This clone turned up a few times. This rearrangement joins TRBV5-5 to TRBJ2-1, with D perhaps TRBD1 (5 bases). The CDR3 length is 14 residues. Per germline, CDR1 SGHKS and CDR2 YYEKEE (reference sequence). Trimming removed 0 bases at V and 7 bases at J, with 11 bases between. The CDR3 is CASSLEGVGNEQFF. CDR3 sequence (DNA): TGTGCCAGCAGCTTGGAAGGGGTAGGTAATGAGCAGTTCTTC.

The CDR3 loop reads CASSIGPPVGYTF. The CDR3 bases are TGTGCCAGTAGTATAGGACCTCCAGTTGGCTACACCTTC. This chain connects TRBV19 to TRBJ1-2; D call uncertain. CDR3 length equals 13 residues. V gave up 1 base and J gave up 7 bases, with 10 bases separating them. In germline, CDR1 is LNHDA, CDR2 SQIVND (reference sequence). Looking up the rest from reference TRBV19 and TRBJ1-2 gives the full variable domain: DGGITQSPKYLFRKEGQNVTLSCEQNLNHDAMYWYRQDPGQGLRLIYYSQIVNDFQKGDIAEGYSVSREKKESFPLTVTSAQKNPTAFYLCASSIGPPVGYTFGSGTRLTVV.

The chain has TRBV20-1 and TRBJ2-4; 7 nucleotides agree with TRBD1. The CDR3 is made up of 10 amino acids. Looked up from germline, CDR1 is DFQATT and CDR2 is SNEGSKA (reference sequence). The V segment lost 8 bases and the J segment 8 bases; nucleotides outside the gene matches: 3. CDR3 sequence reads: CSPQGDIQYF. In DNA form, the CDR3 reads TGCAGTCCTCAGGGGGACATTCAGTACTTC.

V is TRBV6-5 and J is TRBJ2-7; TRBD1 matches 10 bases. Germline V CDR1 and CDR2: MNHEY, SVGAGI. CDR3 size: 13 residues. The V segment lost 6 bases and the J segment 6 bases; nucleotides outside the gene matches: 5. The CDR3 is CASRSTGGGEQYF. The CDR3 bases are TGTGCCAGCAGATCGACAGGGGGCGGCGAGCAGTACTTC.

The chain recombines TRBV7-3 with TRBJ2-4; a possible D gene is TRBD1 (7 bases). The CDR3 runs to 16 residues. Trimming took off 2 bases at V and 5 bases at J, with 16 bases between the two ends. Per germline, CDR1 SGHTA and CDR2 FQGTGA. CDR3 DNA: TGTGCCAGCAGCTTATCCTCCTCCAGGGGGGAAAACATTCAGTACTTC. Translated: CASSLSSSRGENIQYF.

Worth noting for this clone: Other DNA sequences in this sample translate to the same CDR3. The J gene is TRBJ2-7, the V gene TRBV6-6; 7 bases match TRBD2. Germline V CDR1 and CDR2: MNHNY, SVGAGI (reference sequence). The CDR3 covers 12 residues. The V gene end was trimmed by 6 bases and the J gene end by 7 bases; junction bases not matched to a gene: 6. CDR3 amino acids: CASSYSGREQYF. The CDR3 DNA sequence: TGTGCCAGCAGCTATAGCGGGCGGGAGCAGTACTTC.

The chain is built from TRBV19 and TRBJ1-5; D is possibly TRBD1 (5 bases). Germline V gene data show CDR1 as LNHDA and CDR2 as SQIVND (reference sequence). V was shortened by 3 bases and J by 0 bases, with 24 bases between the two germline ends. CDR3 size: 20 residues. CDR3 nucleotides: TGTGCCAGTAGTATTCCAGGGATACGGCTTAAGCAATCTAGCAATCAGCCCCAGCATTTT. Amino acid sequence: CASSIPGIRLKQSSNQPQHF.

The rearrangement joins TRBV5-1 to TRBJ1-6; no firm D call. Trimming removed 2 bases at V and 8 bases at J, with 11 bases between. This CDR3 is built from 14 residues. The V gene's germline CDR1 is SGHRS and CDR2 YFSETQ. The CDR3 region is CASSFGVGDSPLHF. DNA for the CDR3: TGCGCCAGCAGCTTCGGAGTTGGGGATTCACCCCTCCACTTT. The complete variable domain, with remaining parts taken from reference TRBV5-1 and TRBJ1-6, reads KAGVTQTPRYLIKTRGQQVTLSCSPISGHRSVSWYQQTPGQGLQFLFEYFSETQRNKGNFPGRFSGRQFSNSRSEMNVSTLELGDSALYLCASSFGVGDSPLHFGNGTRLTVT.

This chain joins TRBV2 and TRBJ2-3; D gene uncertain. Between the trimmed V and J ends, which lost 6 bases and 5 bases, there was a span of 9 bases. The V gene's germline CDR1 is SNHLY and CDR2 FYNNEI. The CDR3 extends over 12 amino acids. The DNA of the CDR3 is TGTGCCAGCAGGGCGGACGGAGATACGCAGTATTTT. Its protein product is CASRADGDTQYF.

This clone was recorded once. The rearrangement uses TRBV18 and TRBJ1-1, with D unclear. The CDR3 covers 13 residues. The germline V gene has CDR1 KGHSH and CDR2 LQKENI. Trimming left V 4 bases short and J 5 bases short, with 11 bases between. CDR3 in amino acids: CASSQGVETEAFF. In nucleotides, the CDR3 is TGTGCCAGCTCACAGGGAGTGGAGACTGAAGCTTTCTTT.

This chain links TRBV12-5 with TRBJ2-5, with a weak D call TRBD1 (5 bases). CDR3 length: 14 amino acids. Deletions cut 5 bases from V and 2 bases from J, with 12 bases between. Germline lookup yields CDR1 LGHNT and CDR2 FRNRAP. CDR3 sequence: CASGIGVLQETQYF. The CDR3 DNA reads TGTGCTAGTGGTATAGGGGTCCTACAAGAGACCCAGTACTTC.

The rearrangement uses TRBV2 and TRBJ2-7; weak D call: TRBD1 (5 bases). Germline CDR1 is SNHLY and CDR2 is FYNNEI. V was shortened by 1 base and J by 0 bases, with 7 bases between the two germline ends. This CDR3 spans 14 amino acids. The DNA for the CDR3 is TGTGCCAGCAGTGAAGAGACAGTCTCCTACGAGCAGTACTTC. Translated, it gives CASSEETVSYEQYF.

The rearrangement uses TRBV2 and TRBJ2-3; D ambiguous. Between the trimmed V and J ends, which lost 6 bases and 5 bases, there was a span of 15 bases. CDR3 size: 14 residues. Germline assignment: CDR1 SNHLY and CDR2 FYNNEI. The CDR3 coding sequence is TGTGCCAGCAGACCGGGTTCTCAGAAAGATACGCAGTATTTT. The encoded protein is CASRPGSQKDTQYF.

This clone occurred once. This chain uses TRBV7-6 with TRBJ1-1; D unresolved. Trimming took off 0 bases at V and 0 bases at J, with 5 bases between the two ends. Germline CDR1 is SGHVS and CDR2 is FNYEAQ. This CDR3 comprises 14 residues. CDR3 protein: CASSLAPMNTEAFF. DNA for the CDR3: TGTGCCAGCAGCTTAGCGCCAATGAACACTGAAGCTTTCTTT.

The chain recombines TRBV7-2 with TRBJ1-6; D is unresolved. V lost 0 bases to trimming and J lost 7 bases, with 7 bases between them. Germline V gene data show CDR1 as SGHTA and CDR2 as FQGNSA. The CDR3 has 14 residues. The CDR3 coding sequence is TGTGCCAGCAGCTTAGCACAGAAGAATTCACCCCTCCACTTT. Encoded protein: CASSLAQKNSPLHF. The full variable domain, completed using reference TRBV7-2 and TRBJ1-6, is GAGVSQSPSNKVTEKGKDVELRCDPISGHTALYWYRQSLGQGLEFLIYFQGNSAPDKSGLPSDRFSAERTGGSVSTLTIQRTQQEDSAVYLCASSLAQKNSPLHFGNGTRLTVT.

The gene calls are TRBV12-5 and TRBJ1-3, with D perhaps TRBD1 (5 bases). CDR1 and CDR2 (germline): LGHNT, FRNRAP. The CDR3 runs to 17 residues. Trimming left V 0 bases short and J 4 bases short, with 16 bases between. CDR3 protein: CASGLVLGIGAGNTIYF. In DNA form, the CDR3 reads TGTGCTAGTGGTTTGGTACTCGGCATAGGGGCAGGAAACACCATATATTTT. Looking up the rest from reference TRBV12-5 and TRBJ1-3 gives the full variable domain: DARVTQTPRHKVTEMGQEVTMRCQPILGHNTVFWYRQTMMQGLELLAYFRNRAPLDDSGMPKDRFSAEMPDATLATLKIQPSEPRDSAVYFCASGLVLGIGAGNTIYFGEGSWLTVV.

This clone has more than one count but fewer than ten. The CDR3 region is CASSQDRGKTEAFF. The CDR3 DNA reads as TGTGCCAGCAGCCAAGATCGGGGGAAGACTGAAGCTTTCTTT. The chain uses TRBV4-2 and TRBJ1-1, with D perhaps TRBD1 (5 bases). With 0 bases removed from V and 5 bases from J, the gap between germline ends came to 10 bases. The V gene's germline CDR1 is LGHNA and CDR2 YNFKEQ. The CDR3 is 14 residues long.

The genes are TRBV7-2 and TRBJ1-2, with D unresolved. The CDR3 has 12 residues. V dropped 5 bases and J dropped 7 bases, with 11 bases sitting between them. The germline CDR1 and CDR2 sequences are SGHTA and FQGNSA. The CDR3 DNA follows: TGTGCCAGCAGCCCCCTCACGGCTGGCTACACCTTC. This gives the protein CASSPLTAGYTF.

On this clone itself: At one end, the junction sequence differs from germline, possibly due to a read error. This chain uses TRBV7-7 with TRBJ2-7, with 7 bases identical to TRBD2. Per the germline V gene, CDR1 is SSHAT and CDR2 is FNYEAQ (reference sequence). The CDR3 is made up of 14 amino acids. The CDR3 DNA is TGTGCTAGCAGCCAGAGGGAGGGGAACTACGAGCAGTACTTC. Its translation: CASSQREGNYEQYF.

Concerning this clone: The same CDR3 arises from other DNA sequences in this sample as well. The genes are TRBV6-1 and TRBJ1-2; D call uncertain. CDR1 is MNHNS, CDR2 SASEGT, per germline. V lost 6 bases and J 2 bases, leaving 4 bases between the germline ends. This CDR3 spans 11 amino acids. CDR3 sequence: CASSLNYGYTF. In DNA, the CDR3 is TGTGCCAGCAGCTTGAACTATGGCTACACCTTC.